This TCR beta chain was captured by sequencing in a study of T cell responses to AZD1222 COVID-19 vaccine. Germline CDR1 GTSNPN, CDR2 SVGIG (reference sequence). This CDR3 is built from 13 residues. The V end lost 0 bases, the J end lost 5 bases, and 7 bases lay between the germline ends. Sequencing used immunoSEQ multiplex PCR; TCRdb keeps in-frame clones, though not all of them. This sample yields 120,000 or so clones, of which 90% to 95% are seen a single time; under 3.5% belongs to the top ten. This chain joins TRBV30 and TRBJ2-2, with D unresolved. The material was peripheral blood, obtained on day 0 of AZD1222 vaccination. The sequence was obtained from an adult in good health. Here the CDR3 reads CAWSVVETGELFF. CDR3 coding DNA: TGTGCCTGGAGTGTAGTAGAGACCGGGGAGCTGTTTTTT.